Below, 28 T cell receptor beta chains from the same sample are listed, as sequenced in a study of T cell responses to AZD1222 COVID-19 vaccine. The method was immunoSEQ multiplex PCR; TCRdb's version includes in-frame clones alone and lacks a portion of them. This sample yields over 150,000 clones, of which 92% are seen a single time; 4.4% belongs to the top ten. The starting material was peripheral blood, obtained on day 0 of MenACWY control vaccination. The receptors derive from an adult in good health.

This chain uses TRBV16 with TRBJ1-1; TRBD1 might be the D (5 bases). Germline V gives CDR1 KGHSY, CDR2 FQNENV. The CDR3 sequence is 14 residues long. Deletions cut 4 bases from V and 3 bases from J, with 12 bases between. The CDR3 coding sequence is TGTGCCAGCAGCCTCCGGGGGGGGGACACTGAAGCTTTCTTT. Translation: CASSLRGGDTEAFF.

This clone came up once. The genes are TRBV10-2 and TRBJ1-2; D is ambiguous. Germline CDR1 and CDR2: WSHSY and SAAADI. The CDR3 length is 14 residues. V gave up 0 bases and J gave up 7 bases, with 12 bases separating them. CDR3 nucleotide sequence: TGCGCCAGCAGTGAGTCGGAGAGGGCTGGTGGCTACACCTTC. As protein: CASSESERAGGYTF.

This clone was recorded only once. This chain connects TRBV7-2 to TRBJ1-5; D gene ambiguous. CDR3 length equals 15 residues. The germline gives CDR1 SGHTA, CDR2 FQGNSA. The V end lost 5 bases, the J end lost 3 bases, and 14 bases lay between the germline ends. The CDR3 loop reads CASSAVEWYNQPQHF. In nucleotides, the CDR3 is TGTGCCAGCAGCGCCGTCGAGTGGTACAATCAGCCCCAGCATTTT.

This chain links TRBV15 with TRBJ1-1; D unresolved. CDR3 length: 14 amino acids. In germline, CDR1 is LNHNV, CDR2 YYDKDF (reference sequence). Deletions cut 1 base from V and 5 bases from J, with 11 bases between. Here the CDR3 DNA reads TGTGCCACCAGCAGAGCCTTGACCGGTACTGAAGCTTTCTTT. It encodes CATSRALTGTEAFF.

This clone has more than one count but fewer than ten. This sequence joins TRBV30 and TRBJ1-1; TRBD1 agrees at 9 bases. V lost 0 bases and J lost 4; bases outside the gene matches: 3. The CDR3 runs 14 residues. Per the germline V gene, CDR1 is GTSNPN and CDR2 is SVGIG (reference sequence). CDR3 DNA: TGTGCCTGGAGTGTAGGGACAGGGTTCACTGAAGCTTTCTTT. Amino acid sequence: CAWSVGTGFTEAFF.

This clone has just one count. The chain is built from TRBV5-1 and TRBJ2-3; a weak D match, TRBD1 (5 bases). Germline values: CDR1 SGHRS, CDR2 YFSETQ. CDR3 length: 17 amino acids. The V end was cut by 0 bases, the J end by 1 base, with 15 bases between. This CDR3 reads CASSLGAPGQRTDTQYF. Written as DNA, the CDR3 is TGCGCCAGCAGCTTGGGGGCCCCAGGGCAACGCACAGATACGCAGTATTTT.

This chain links TRBV6-5 with TRBJ2-1, with unresolved D. Between the trimmed V and J ends, which lost 8 bases and 11 bases, there was a span of 13 bases. This CDR3 is 11 amino acids long. Germline lookup yields CDR1 MNHEY and CDR2 SVGAGI. DNA for the CDR3: TGTGCCAGCCGAGCCCTAAATCAGCAGTTCTTC. It yields the protein CASRALNQQFF.

This clone was detected only once. The CDR3 bases are TGTGCCAGCAGCTTAGCTCCCCAGGGCATCTATGGCTACACCTTC. Its protein product is CASSLAPQGIYGYTF. V gene TRBV7-2 combines with J gene TRBJ1-2, with D perhaps TRBD1 (5 bases). V dropped 0 bases and J dropped 4 bases, with 12 bases sitting between them. The CDR3 has 15 amino acids. CDR1 SGHTA and CDR2 FQGNSA come from the germline V gene.

This clone came up once. The genes are TRBV5-5 and TRBJ2-1; TRBD2 might be the D (6 bases). Trimming shortened V by 2 bases and J by 1 base, and 16 bases separated the two germline ends. CDR1 SGHKS and CDR2 YYEKEE come from the germline V gene (reference sequence). CDR3 length: 17 residues. This CDR3 reads CASSFRTTAGSYNEQFF. CDR3 sequence (DNA): TGTGCCAGCAGCTTCCGGACTACGGCGGGGTCCTACAATGAGCAGTTCTTC.

This chain uses TRBV28 with TRBJ1-6; TRBD1 might be the D (5 bases). This CDR3 is 13 amino acids long. The germline V gene encodes CDR1 MDHEN and CDR2 SYDVKM. V lost 6 bases to trimming and J lost 8 bases, with 11 bases between them. CDR3 residues: CASRGGDYSPLHF. For the CDR3, the DNA is TGTGCCAGCAGGGGCGGGGACTATTCACCCCTCCACTTT.

The V call is TRBV9, the J call TRBJ1-1; 10 bases match TRBD1. With 4 bases clipped from V and 9 bases from J, the junction kept 3 bases outside the gene matches. The CDR3 loop spans 12 amino acids. Germline V gene lookup returns CDR1 SGDLS and CDR2 YYNGEE. The CDR3 is CASSIDRGQAFF. Here the CDR3 DNA reads TGTGCCAGCAGCATTGACAGGGGGCAAGCTTTCTTT. The full variable domain, with the rest looked up from reference TRBV9 and TRBJ1-1, is DSGVTQTPKHLITATGQRVTLRCSPRSGDLSVYWYQQSLDQGLQFLIQYYNGEERAKGNILERFSAQQFPDLHSELNLSSLELGDSALYFCASSIDRGQAFFGQGTRLTVV.

This chain joins TRBV19 and TRBJ1-3; D is unresolved. CDR1 LNHDA and CDR2 SQIVND come from the germline V gene (reference sequence). Trimming cost V 6 bases and J 0 bases, with 12 bases left between them. The CDR3 contains 15 residues. The CDR3 spells CASRSQASSGNTIYF. Written as DNA, the CDR3 is TGTGCCAGTAGATCCCAGGCCAGCTCTGGAAACACCATATATTTT.

A single count supports this clone. The V call is TRBV28, the J call TRBJ1-2, with a possible D match to TRBD1 (6 bases). V lost 7 bases and J 8 bases, leaving 17 bases between the germline ends. CDR1 is MDHEN and CDR2 is SYDVKM in the germline V gene. The CDR3 covers 13 residues. The CDR3 region is CASIPQGIGGYTF. In DNA form, the CDR3 reads TGTGCCAGCATCCCCCAGGGGATAGGGGGCTACACCTTC.

J is TRBJ1-1 and V is TRBV13; D call uncertain. Germline CDR1 and CDR2: PRHDT and FYEKMQ (reference sequence). Between the trimmed V and J ends, which lost 3 bases and 0 bases, there was a span of 5 bases. The CDR3 has 13 residues. The CDR3 sequence: CASSFILNTEAFF. CDR3 nucleotide sequence: TGTGCCAGCAGCTTTATTTTGAACACTGAAGCTTTCTTT.

This chain links TRBV19 with TRBJ1-2; possibly TRBD1 for D (5 bases). The V gene's germline CDR1 is LNHDA and CDR2 SQIVND (reference sequence). Trimming took off 4 bases at V and 4 bases at J, with 16 bases between the two ends. CDR3 size: 15 residues. The CDR3 protein is CASSTGPNGGYGYTF. The DNA for the CDR3 is TGTGCCAGTAGTACCGGGCCCAACGGGGGCTATGGCTACACCTTC.

The rearrangement uses TRBV21-1 and TRBJ1-3; the table names TRBD1, a call not compared with the DNA. TRBV21-1 represents a pseudogene. The CDR3 covers 22 residues. The DNA of the CDR3 is TGTGCCAGCAGAACGGATTCGCCAGACAGGGTCCTCCGACAGAGCTCTGGAAACACCATATATTTT. It is translated as CASRTDSPDRVLRQSSGNTIYF.

The J gene is TRBJ2-2, the V gene TRBV3-1 (or the pseudogene TRBV3-2); D not certain. The CDR3 length is 14 residues. V lost 1 base to trimming and J lost 8 bases, with 11 bases between them. In germline, CDR1 is LGHDT, CDR2 YNNKEL (reference sequence). The CDR3: CASSQVTRSGELFF. The CDR3, as DNA: TGTGCCAGCAGCCAAGTCACGCGGTCTGGGGAGCTGTTTTTT.

This clone has more than one count but fewer than ten. The genes are TRBV7-3 and TRBJ1-1; 9 nucleotides match TRBD1. CDR1 and CDR2 (germline): SGHTA, FQGTGA. The CDR3 is 14 amino acids. The V gene end was trimmed by 4 bases and the J gene end by 4 bases; junction bases not matched to a gene: 4. Here the CDR3 reads CASSSQGAGTEAFF. The DNA of the CDR3 is TGTGCCAGCAGCTCACAGGGGGCGGGCACTGAAGCTTTCTTT.

This clone was detected only once. This sequence joins TRBV7-2 and TRBJ1-3; no definite D call. V lost 1 base to trimming and J lost 0 bases, with 13 bases between them. In germline, CDR1 is SGHTA, CDR2 FQGNSA. The CDR3 is 17 amino acids. In DNA form, the CDR3 reads TGTGCCAGCAGCTTAGATCTACAATCCTACTCTGGAAACACCATATATTTT. It specifies CASSLDLQSYSGNTIYF. The entire variable domain, with the rest obtained from reference TRBV7-2 and TRBJ1-3, is as follows: GAGVSQSPSNKVTEKGKDVELRCDPISGHTALYWYRQSLGQGLEFLIYFQGNSAPDKSGLPSDRFSAERTGGSVSTLTIQRTQQEDSAVYLCASSLDLQSYSGNTIYFGEGSWLTVV.

This rearrangement joins TRBV19 to TRBJ2-3; D is unresolved. Trimming cost V 5 bases and J 4 bases, with 10 bases left between them. The CDR3 is 13 residues long. Germline V gene data show CDR1 as LNHDA and CDR2 as SQIVND (reference sequence). The CDR3 region has the DNA TGTGCCAGTAGTCCTAGGGAATCAGATACGCAGTATTTT. Protein: CASSPRESDTQYF.

V usage is TRBV28 and J usage is TRBJ1-4; D is unresolved. Germline V gene data show CDR1 as MDHEN and CDR2 as SYDVKM. V was shortened by 4 bases and J by 14 bases, with 14 bases between the two germline ends. The CDR3 runs 12 residues. CDR3 residues: CASSSGSVGLFF. The CDR3 DNA is TGTGCCAGCAGTTCTGGGTCGGTCGGGCTGTTTTTT.

On this clone itself: The junction departs from the called germline gene at one end, perhaps through a read error. This chain links TRBV7-7 with TRBJ1-6, with D tentatively TRBD1 (5 bases). This CDR3 contains 15 residues. The germline V gene has CDR1 SSHAT and CDR2 FNYEAQ (reference sequence). The CDR3 sequence is CASSPGDGPGSPLHF. DNA for the CDR3: TGTGCTAGCAGCCCCGGGGACGGGCCGGGTTCACCCCTCCACTTT.

This sequence joins TRBV6-6 and TRBJ2-5; the D call may be TRBD1 or TRBD2 (5 bases each). The CDR3 runs 13 residues. The V end lost 5 bases, the J end lost 5 bases, and 12 bases lay between the germline ends. CDR1 is MNHNY and CDR2 is SVGAGI in the germline V gene (reference sequence). CDR3 residues: CASSRTWGETQYF. DNA of the CDR3: TGTGCCAGCAGTCGGACCTGGGGGGAGACCCAGTACTTC.

The gene calls are TRBV28 and TRBJ2-2, with TRBD1 matching over 8 bases. V trimming: 10 bases; J trimming: 7 bases; junction bases outside the gene matches: 5. CDR1 is MDHEN and CDR2 is SYDVKM in the germline V gene. CDR3 length: 12 residues. CDR3: CAINRGSGELFF. In nucleotides, the CDR3 is TGTGCCATAAACAGGGGGAGCGGGGAGCTGTTTTTT.

The chain employs TRBV10-1 and TRBJ2-1; TRBD2 agrees at 8 bases. The CDR3 length is 15 residues. Germline values: CDR1 WNHNN, CDR2 SYGVQD (reference sequence). J was trimmed by 6 bases and V by 5 bases; bases with no gene match: 9. The CDR3 region has the DNA TGCGCCAGCAGTAACAGCGGGAGTCTTCCCAATGAGCAGTTCTTC. It codes for CASSNSGSLPNEQFF.

The rearrangement joins TRBV3-1 (or the pseudogene TRBV3-2) to TRBJ1-2, with D unresolved. Per the germline V gene, CDR1 is LGHDT and CDR2 is YNNKEL (reference sequence). The ends were cut back, 3 bases at V and 8 bases at J, with 10 bases in the middle. CDR3 length equals 12 residues. The CDR3 region has the DNA TGTGCCAGCAGCCAGGAACAGCGCGGCTACACCTTC. It specifies CASSQEQRGYTF.

The chain is built from TRBV24-1 and TRBJ2-3; no reliable D call. This CDR3 spans 16 amino acids. Germline CDR1 KGHDR, CDR2 SFDVKD. Deletions cut 2 bases from V and 1 base from J, with 12 bases between. The CDR3 region is CATSDYKKRGTDTQYF. The CDR3 DNA reads TGTGCCACCAGTGATTATAAGAAGCGTGGCACAGATACGCAGTATTTT.

As regards this clone: Other nucleotide sequences from this sample produce the same CDR3. The J gene is TRBJ2-7, the V gene TRBV19; 7 bases align to TRBD2. Germline assignment: CDR1 LNHDA and CDR2 SQIVND (reference sequence). Trimming cost V 3 bases and J 4 bases; bases outside gene matches: 3. CDR3 size: 13 residues. DNA of the CDR3: TGTGCCAGTAGTATCGGAGCGGGGTACGAGCAGTACTTC. Translated, it gives CASSIGAGYEQYF.